These T cell receptor beta chains were read from a single sample in a study of blood T cells in healthy people across ages. TCRdb recomputed calls from the 5' RACE reads with MiXCR, one row per CDR3 protein. The sample consists of fewer than 900,000 distinct CDR3 sequences, roughly 45% of them appearing once. The sample taken for sequencing was blood. The receptors originated from a woman aged 60 to 75 in good health. CDR3s include the opening cysteine and the closing phenylalanine or tryptophan. Fields, in order: V gene, clone size, J gene, D gene, CDR3 protein, CDR3 DNA. D genes are given only for firm matches. The listing skips clone size in some rows; elsewhere it reads once, few, many or a size class.

V gene: TRBV29-1
clone size: -
J gene: TRBJ2-7
D gene: -
CDR3 protein: CSVEDPGNYNEQYF
CDR3 DNA: TGCAGCGTTGAAGATCCAGGGAACTACAATGAGCAGTACTTC

V gene: TRBV6-6
clone size: -
J gene: TRBJ2-5
D gene: TRBD2
CDR3 protein: CASSNMASGTWEQYF
CDR3 DNA: TGTGCCAGCAGCAACATGGCTAGCGGGACGTGGGAGCAGTACTTC

V gene: TRBV3-1
clone size: few
J gene: TRBJ2-5
D gene: -
CDR3 protein: CASKRWVQETQYF
CDR3 DNA: TGTGCCAGCAAGCGATGGGTCCAAGAGACCCAGTACTTC

V gene: TRBV28
clone size: -
J gene: TRBJ2-6
D gene: -
CDR3 protein: CASTIAGRFSGANVLTF
CDR3 DNA: TGTGCCAGCACCATAGCCGGGCGTTTCTCTGGGGCCAACGTCCTGACTTTC

V gene: TRBV2
clone size: -
J gene: TRBJ2-3
D gene: -
CDR3 protein: CASGEQGSGTDTQYF
CDR3 DNA: TGTGCCAGCGGTGAGCAGGGTTCGGGTACAGATACGCAGTATTTT

V gene: TRBV3-1
clone size: -
J gene: TRBJ1-2
D gene: -
CDR3 protein: CASSQDAAGAYGYTF
CDR3 DNA: TGTGCCAGCAGCCAAGATGCTGCAGGGGCCTATGGCTACACCTTC

V gene: TRBV12-3/TRBV12-4
clone size: -
J gene: TRBJ1-3
D gene: -
CDR3 protein: CASSGGSNTIYF
CDR3 DNA: TGTGCCAGCAGTGGGGGTTCGAACACCATATATTTT

V gene: TRBV20-1
clone size: few
J gene: TRBJ2-2
D gene: -
CDR3 protein: CSAKGHTGELFF
CDR3 DNA: TGCAGTGCGAAGGGCCATACCGGGGAGCTGTTTTTT

V gene: TRBV7-9
clone size: few
J gene: TRBJ1-5
D gene: -
CDR3 protein: CASSLALGQPQHF
CDR3 DNA: TGTGCCAGCAGCTTAGCGTTGGGGCAGCCCCAGCATTTT

V gene: TRBV4-1
clone size: many
J gene: TRBJ1-5
D gene: -
CDR3 protein: CASSQASGGNQPQHF
CDR3 DNA: TGCGCCAGCAGCCAAGCGTCAGGAGGCAATCAGCCCCAGCATTTT

V gene: TRBV29-1
clone size: once
J gene: TRBJ2-1
D gene: -
CDR3 protein: CSAAWTGSNEQFF
CDR3 DNA: TGCAGCGCCGCCTGGACGGGTAGCAATGAGCAGTTCTTC

V gene: TRBV6-5
clone size: -
J gene: TRBJ1-3
D gene: TRBD1
CDR3 protein: CASSSQTGTGNTIYF
CDR3 DNA: TGTGCCAGCAGTTCACAGACAGGGACTGGAAACACCATATATTTT

V gene: TRBV12-3/TRBV12-4
clone size: -
J gene: TRBJ1-6
D gene: -
CDR3 protein: CASSRGRTSSYNSPLHF
CDR3 DNA: TGTGCCAGCAGCCGGGGACGGACAAGCTCCTATAATTCACCCCTCCACTTT

V gene: TRBV7-2
clone size: -
J gene: TRBJ1-1
D gene: -
CDR3 protein: CASKPSQGTTEAFF
CDR3 DNA: TGTGCCAGCAAACCCTCGCAGGGGACCACTGAAGCTTTCTTT

V gene: TRBV10-3
clone size: many
J gene: TRBJ2-1
D gene: -
CDR3 protein: CAISDRGVDEQFF
CDR3 DNA: TGTGCCATCAGTGACAGAGGGGTCGATGAGCAGTTCTTC

V gene: TRBV6-2/TRBV6-3
clone size: -
J gene: TRBJ2-5
D gene: -
CDR3 protein: CASSYSTRETQYF
CDR3 DNA: TGTGCCAGCAGTTACTCGACCCGGGAGACCCAGTACTTC

V gene: TRBV7-2
clone size: many
J gene: TRBJ2-1
D gene: TRBD2
CDR3 protein: CASSLVAGEYNEQFF
CDR3 DNA: TGTGCCAGCAGCTTAGTAGCGGGAGAATACAATGAGCAGTTCTTC

V gene: TRBV3-1
clone size: -
J gene: TRBJ1-4
D gene: TRBD1
CDR3 protein: CASSQTGVPNEKLFF
CDR3 DNA: TGTGCCAGCAGCCAGACAGGGGTACCTAATGAAAAACTGTTTTTT

V gene: TRBV9
clone size: once
J gene: TRBJ2-5
D gene: -
CDR3 protein: CASSPFSGRPGNEQYF
CDR3 DNA: TGTGCCAGCAGTCCATTTAGCGGCCGCCCGGGGAATGAGCAGTACTTC

V gene: TRBV6-1
clone size: -
J gene: TRBJ1-2
D gene: -
CDR3 protein: CASSEARTVNYGYTF
CDR3 DNA: TGTGCCAGCAGTGAAGCTAGGACAGTTAACTATGGCTACACCTTC

V gene: TRBV5-1
clone size: once
J gene: TRBJ2-7
D gene: TRBD2
CDR3 protein: CASSPLAGGNSYEQYF
CDR3 DNA: TGCGCCAGCAGCCCCTTAGCGGGGGGGAATTCCTACGAGCAGTACTTC

V gene: TRBV29-1
clone size: few
J gene: TRBJ2-7
D gene: TRBD2
CDR3 protein: CSVDVAAGGSGGQYF
CDR3 DNA: TGCAGCGTTGATGTGGCGGCGGGAGGGTCGGGAGGGCAGTACTTC

V gene: TRBV20-1
clone size: -
J gene: TRBJ2-1
D gene: -
CDR3 protein: CSAKRNNEQFF
CDR3 DNA: TGCAGTGCTAAGCGAAACAATGAGCAGTTCTTC

V gene: TRBV7-2
clone size: -
J gene: TRBJ1-2
D gene: TRBD1
CDR3 protein: CASSGRTGGDGYTF
CDR3 DNA: TGTGCCAGCAGCGGCCGGACAGGGGGCGACGGCTACACCTTC

V gene: TRBV5-6
clone size: -
J gene: TRBJ2-5
D gene: TRBD2
CDR3 protein: CASSFAGGSETQYF
CDR3 DNA: TGTGCCAGCAGCTTTGCGGGGGGGTCAGAGACCCAGTACTTC

V gene: TRBV5-1
clone size: -
J gene: TRBJ2-3
D gene: -
CDR3 protein: CASSLEGTGGFETDTQYF
CDR3 DNA: TGCGCCAGCAGCTTAGAAGGGACCGGCGGCTTTGAAACAGATACGCAGTATTTT

V gene: TRBV6-6
clone size: -
J gene: TRBJ1-4
D gene: -
CDR3 protein: CASSYSGQAEFNEKLFF
CDR3 DNA: TGTGCCAGCAGTTACTCGGGGCAGGCAGAGTTTAATGAAAAACTGTTTTTT

V gene: TRBV5-1
clone size: many
J gene: TRBJ2-7
D gene: TRBD1
CDR3 protein: CASSLARDRVSYEQYF
CDR3 DNA: TGCGCCAGCAGCTTGGCCAGGGACAGGGTCTCCTACGAGCAGTACTTC

V gene: TRBV27
clone size: -
J gene: TRBJ2-7
D gene: -
CDR3 protein: CASSLLTVQPYNEQYF
CDR3 DNA: TGTGCCAGCAGTTTATTGACAGTCCAACCCTACAATGAGCAGTACTTC

V gene: TRBV11-2
clone size: -
J gene: TRBJ2-3
D gene: TRBD2
CDR3 protein: CASSMGGAGGLTDTQYF
CDR3 DNA: TGTGCCAGCAGCATGGGGGGGGCGGGAGGACTCACAGATACGCAGTATTTT

V gene: TRBV12-3/TRBV12-4
clone size: few
J gene: TRBJ2-1
D gene: TRBD1
CDR3 protein: CASSLRGGNSYNEQFF
CDR3 DNA: TGTGCCAGCAGTTTGCGAGGGGGCAACTCCTACAATGAGCAGTTCTTC

V gene: TRBV29-1
clone size: -
J gene: TRBJ1-2
D gene: -
CDR3 protein: CSVELQVSGYGYTF
CDR3 DNA: TGCAGCGTTGAGTTGCAGGTGTCAGGGTATGGCTACACCTTC

V gene: TRBV9
clone size: -
J gene: TRBJ2-3
D gene: -
CDR3 protein: CASSKWEDAQYF
CDR3 DNA: TGTGCCAGCAGCAAATGGGAGGATGCGCAGTATTTT

V gene: TRBV27
clone size: -
J gene: TRBJ2-4
D gene: TRBD1
CDR3 protein: CASSPGTGWTWYF
CDR3 DNA: TGTGCCAGCAGTCCTGGGACAGGGTGGACTTGGTACTTC

V gene: TRBV20-1
clone size: once
J gene: TRBJ1-4
D gene: -
CDR3 protein: CSASRWATNEKLFF
CDR3 DNA: TGCAGTGCTAGTCGTTGGGCAACTAATGAAAAACTGTTTTTT

V gene: TRBV6-6
clone size: -
J gene: TRBJ1-2
D gene: -
CDR3 protein: CASSYKNSRGGVGGYTF
CDR3 DNA: TGTGCCAGCAGTTACAAAAATTCAAGAGGGGGAGTCGGTGGCTACACCTTC

V gene: TRBV9
clone size: -
J gene: TRBJ2-4
D gene: -
CDR3 protein: CASSVLGSGGASKNIQYF
CDR3 DNA: TGTGCCAGCAGCGTCCTTGGGAGTGGGGGGGCCTCCAAAAACATTCAGTACTTC

V gene: TRBV11-2
clone size: -
J gene: TRBJ2-1
D gene: -
CDR3 protein: CASSLGPGPFF
CDR3 DNA: TGTGCCAGCAGCTTAGGACCGGGGCCGTTCTTC

V gene: TRBV4-1
clone size: -
J gene: TRBJ2-5
D gene: -
CDR3 protein: CASSRGGIETQYF
CDR3 DNA: TGTGCCAGCAGCAGAGGAGGGATCGAGACCCAGTACTTC

V gene: TRBV29-1
clone size: -
J gene: TRBJ2-4
D gene: -
CDR3 protein: CSVEVEFGIQYF
CDR3 DNA: TGCAGCGTTGAAGTGGAGTTCGGCATTCAGTACTTC

V gene: TRBV7-2
clone size: many
J gene: TRBJ2-1
D gene: TRBD1
CDR3 protein: CASSSSAGQGFNEQFF
CDR3 DNA: TGTGCCAGCAGCTCCAGTGCGGGACAGGGTTTCAATGAGCAGTTCTTC

V gene: TRBV11-2
clone size: -
J gene: TRBJ2-2
D gene: -
CDR3 protein: CASSLDYYPGRELFF
CDR3 DNA: TGTGCCAGCAGCCTAGATTACTATCCTGGCCGGGAACTGTTTTTT

V gene: TRBV24-1
clone size: few
J gene: TRBJ2-7
D gene: -
CDR3 protein: CATSDDGRYEQYF
CDR3 DNA: TGTGCCACCAGTGATGATGGACGGTACGAGCAGTACTTC

V gene: TRBV12-5
clone size: -
J gene: TRBJ2-5
D gene: -
CDR3 protein: CASGLNLETQYF
CDR3 DNA: TGTGCTAGTGGTTTGAATCTAGAGACCCAGTACTTC

V gene: TRBV27
clone size: -
J gene: TRBJ1-6
D gene: TRBD1
CDR3 protein: CASSLGQGKYSPLHF
CDR3 DNA: TGTGCCAGCAGTCTCGGACAGGGAAAGTACTCACCCCTCCACTTT

V gene: TRBV6-6
clone size: few
J gene: TRBJ2-6
D gene: -
CDR3 protein: CASISDSGANVLTF
CDR3 DNA: TGTGCCAGCATTTCAGACTCTGGGGCCAACGTCCTGACTTTC

V gene: TRBV7-2
clone size: -
J gene: TRBJ2-7
D gene: TRBD2
CDR3 protein: CASQQLAGGFYEQYF
CDR3 DNA: TGTGCCAGCCAACAACTAGCGGGGGGCTTCTACGAGCAGTACTTC

V gene: TRBV20-1
clone size: few
J gene: TRBJ2-1
D gene: -
CDR3 protein: CSAAPESSYNEQFF
CDR3 DNA: TGCAGTGCCGCCCCCGAGAGCTCCTACAATGAGCAGTTCTTC

V gene: TRBV3-1
clone size: few
J gene: TRBJ2-1
D gene: -
CDR3 protein: CASSQEWGENNEQFF
CDR3 DNA: TGTGCCAGCAGCCAAGAGTGGGGGGAAAACAATGAGCAGTTCTTC

V gene: TRBV6-5
clone size: few
J gene: TRBJ2-3
D gene: -
CDR3 protein: CASSDAAYTDTQYF
CDR3 DNA: TGTGCCAGCAGTGACGCCGCTTACACAGATACGCAGTATTTT

V gene: TRBV2
clone size: -
J gene: TRBJ2-1
D gene: -
CDR3 protein: CASSEMVVSYNEQFF
CDR3 DNA: TGTGCCAGCAGTGAAATGGTGGTCTCCTACAATGAGCAGTTCTTC

V gene: TRBV2
clone size: once
J gene: TRBJ2-3
D gene: -
CDR3 protein: CASNPPGVDTQYF
CDR3 DNA: TGTGCCAGCAACCCGCCAGGGGTAGATACGCAGTATTTT